Each of the 29 T cell receptor beta chains below was sequenced from the same sample in a study of blood T cell repertoires in COVID-19. Profiling relied on immunoSEQ multiplex PCR, and the TCRdb table lists in-frame clones only, not all of them. The sample carries fewer than 120,000 clones, around four fifths recorded once. The sequenced sample consisted of peripheral blood. These receptors were taken from a woman in her fifties or sixties with acute or convalescent COVID-19.

The chain uses TRBV15 and TRBJ1-2; D is unresolved. V lost 3 bases and J lost 8, with 13 bases in between. CDR1 and CDR2 (germline): LNHNV, YYDKDF (reference sequence). The CDR3 spans 13 residues. The CDR3 sequence: CATSRAITEGYTF. The CDR3 DNA reads TGTGCCACCAGCAGGGCTATAACAGAGGGCTACACCTTC.

This sequence joins TRBV27 and TRBJ1-5; D might be TRBD1 (6 bases). The V end lost 5 bases, the J end lost 3 bases, and 14 bases lay between the germline ends. The CDR3 loop spans 15 amino acids. In germline, CDR1 is MNHEY, CDR2 SMNVEV (reference sequence). The CDR3 here is CASSPSRQANQPQHF. The CDR3 nucleotides read TGTGCCAGCAGTCCCAGCCGACAGGCCAATCAGCCCCAGCATTTT.

This chain joins TRBV9 and TRBJ2-5, with 7 positions matching TRBD1. The CDR3 runs 15 residues. Germline V gene lookup returns CDR1 SGDLS and CDR2 YYNGEE. The J segment lost 3 bases and the V segment lost 0 bases, leaving 5 bases of the junction unmatched. In DNA, the CDR3 is TGTGCCAGCAGCGTAGCAGGGACAGCCAAAGAGACCCAGTACTTC. Its protein is CASSVAGTAKETQYF.

The V gene is TRBV19, the J gene TRBJ2-7, with 7 positions matching TRBD1. Germline V CDR1 and CDR2: LNHDA, SQIVND (reference sequence). This CDR3 is built from 14 residues. V trimming: 4 bases; J trimming: 7 bases; junction bases outside the gene matches: 10. The CDR3 coding sequence is TGTGCCAGTAGTACCGACAGGGCACGGGGTGAGCAGTACTTC. Amino acid sequence: CASSTDRARGEQYF.

V usage is TRBV9 and J usage is TRBJ1-6; 10 bases match TRBD1. Per the germline V gene, CDR1 is SGDLS and CDR2 is YYNGEE. This CDR3 contains 15 residues. After removal of 0 bases from V and 10 bases from J, the junction contained 4 bases not matched to a gene. For the CDR3, the DNA is TGTGCCAGCAGCGTAGCCTCGACAGGGGGCTCACCCCTCCACTTT. Its translation is CASSVASTGGSPLHF. Supplemented by reference TRBV9 and TRBJ1-6, the full variable domain reads DSGVTQTPKHLITATGQRVTLRCSPRSGDLSVYWYQQSLDQGLQFLIQYYNGEERAKGNILERFSAQQFPDLHSELNLSSLELGDSALYFCASSVASTGGSPLHFGNGTRLTVT.

The chain is built from TRBV19 and TRBJ1-5, with TRBD1 identical over 9 bases. This CDR3 is 14 amino acids long. Germline V gives CDR1 LNHDA, CDR2 SQIVND (reference sequence). V lost 4 bases, J lost 7 bases, and 5 bases stayed unmatched. Here the CDR3 reads CASSTTGGTQPQHF. Here the CDR3 DNA reads TGTGCCAGTAGTACAACAGGGGGCACCCAGCCCCAGCATTTT. The entire variable domain, with the rest obtained from reference TRBV19 and TRBJ1-5, is as follows: DGGITQSPKYLFRKEGQNVTLSCEQNLNHDAMYWYRQDPGQGLRLIYYSQIVNDFQKGDIAEGYSVSREKKESFPLTVTSAQKNPTAFYLCASSTTGGTQPQHFGDGTRLSIL.

The V gene is TRBV2, the J gene TRBJ2-2; D gene ambiguous. CDR3 size: 13 residues. The germline CDR1 and CDR2 sequences are SNHLY and FYNNEI. V shed 4 bases and J shed 7 bases, with 10 bases lying between them. The CDR3 sequence: CASSVIRGGELFF. The CDR3 bases are TGTGCCAGCAGTGTAATAAGAGGCGGGGAGCTGTTTTTT.

This chain links TRBV6-6 with TRBJ2-3; 10 bases are shared with TRBD1. V trimming: 4 bases; J trimming: 8 bases; junction bases outside the gene matches: 9. Germline lookup yields CDR1 MNHNY and CDR2 SVGAGI (reference sequence). There are 15 residues in the CDR3. CDR3 nucleotides: TGTGCCAGCAGTTTTCCGGGACAGGGGAGGGGTACGCAGTATTTT. Its protein product is CASSFPGQGRGTQYF.

V usage is TRBV19 and J usage is TRBJ2-2; TRBD1 matches at 7 bases. The CDR3 runs 15 residues. The germline CDR1 and CDR2 sequences are LNHDA and SQIVND (reference sequence). The V gene end was trimmed by 6 bases and the J gene end by 2 bases; junction bases not matched to a gene: 6. CDR3 region: CASRPWDSNTGELFF. In DNA, the CDR3 is TGTGCCAGTAGGCCATGGGACAGCAACACCGGGGAGCTGTTTTTT.

The rearrangement uses TRBV18 and TRBJ2-3, with 10 bases matching TRBD1. The CDR3 has 15 amino acids. Germline V gene lookup returns CDR1 KGHSH and CDR2 LQKENI. The V segment lost 4 bases and the J segment 2 bases; nucleotides outside the gene matches: 3. CDR3 in DNA: TGTGCCAGCTCACTCGGGACAGGGGTCACAGATACGCAGTATTTT. Its translation: CASSLGTGVTDTQYF.

The J gene is TRBJ2-4, the V gene TRBV7-2; TRBD2 aligns across 7 bases. The CDR3 has 17 residues. V dropped 3 bases and J dropped 0; count of bases not matched to a gene: 8. Germline assignment: CDR1 SGHTA and CDR2 FQGNSA. This chain's CDR3 is CASSFLGAGLAKNIQYF. The CDR3 bases are TGTGCCAGCAGCTTCCTAGGAGCGGGGCTAGCCAAAAACATTCAGTACTTC.

The chain has TRBV7-3 and TRBJ2-5; TRBD1 matches 7 bases. This CDR3 comprises 13 residues. V lost 0 bases, J lost 9 bases, and 4 bases stayed unmatched. From germline, CDR1 is SGHTA and CDR2 FQGTGA. CDR3 sequence (DNA): TGTGCCAGCAGCTTAACTCTACAGGGGTCCCAGTACTTC. Its protein is CASSLTLQGSQYF.

In this sample, this clone turned up once. This chain joins TRBV5-1 and TRBJ1-3; D is unclear. Germline loops: CDR1 SGHRS, CDR2 YFSETQ. This CDR3 has 15 residues. V lost 4 bases, J lost 0 bases, and 11 bases lay in between. The CDR3 sequence: CASSDRRSSGNTIYF. The CDR3 coding sequence is TGCGCCAGCAGCGACCGTCGGAGCTCTGGAAACACCATATATTTT.

The DNA of the CDR3 is TGTGCCACCAGTGATTCACAGGGCCTAGGCACAGATACGCAGTATTTT. The encoded protein is CATSDSQGLGTDTQYF. The rearrangement links TRBV24-1 to TRBJ2-3; perhaps TRBD1 as D (6 bases). Per germline, CDR1 KGHDR and CDR2 SFDVKD. The CDR3 covers 16 residues. V lost 2 bases and J lost 1, with 12 bases in between.

The V and J genes are TRBV5-1 and TRBJ1-4; TRBD1 matches at 7 bases. This CDR3 contains 16 residues. Unmatched junction bases numbered 11, after V lost 1 base and J lost 8 bases. From germline, CDR1 is SGHRS and CDR2 YFSETQ. The CDR3 is CASSLTGALRGEKLFF. For the CDR3, the DNA is TGCGCCAGCAGCTTGACAGGGGCTTTGAGAGGGGAAAAACTGTTTTTT.

The chain has TRBV24-1 and TRBJ1-2, with D possibly being TRBD1 (5 bases). The CDR3 contains 13 residues. The V gene's germline CDR1 is KGHDR and CDR2 SFDVKD. Trimming took 5 bases from V and 6 from J, leaving 12 bases between them. The CDR3 bases are TGTGCCACCAGTGCAGGGCGGGGGGATGGCTACACCTTC. Translating gives CATSAGRGDGYTF.

The rearrangement uses TRBV2 and TRBJ2-7, with 7 bases aligning to TRBD1. The CDR3 sequence is 15 residues long. CDR1 is SNHLY, CDR2 FYNNEI, per germline. The trim removed 6 bases at V and 1 base at J, leaving 9 bases unmatched. CDR3: CASRSPTGLSYEQYF. The CDR3 DNA reads TGTGCCAGCAGAAGCCCGACAGGGCTTTCCTACGAGCAGTACTTC.

CDR3 loop: CASSLGTGGTEAFF. CDR3 DNA: TGTGCCAGCAGCCTCGGGACAGGGGGGACTGAAGCTTTCTTT. The chain joins TRBV3-1 (or the pseudogene TRBV3-2) to TRBJ1-1, with 11 bases identical to TRBD1. CDR1 and CDR2 from the germline V gene are LGHDT and YNNKEL (reference sequence). The CDR3 has 14 amino acids. V shed 4 bases, J shed 5 bases, and the junction held 3 bases outside the gene matches.

J is TRBJ2-1 and V is TRBV5-4; D gene uncertain. This CDR3 has 14 amino acids. V lost 4 bases and J lost 9, with 17 bases in between. CDR1 is SGHNT and CDR2 is YYREEE in the germline V gene (reference sequence). The CDR3, as DNA: TGTGCCAGCAGCCCCGCCGATGGCCTAGTTGAGCAGTTCTTC. It specifies CASSPADGLVEQFF.

V usage is TRBV29-1 and J usage is TRBJ1-4, with D tentatively TRBD1 (6 bases). The V gene's germline CDR1 is SQVTM and CDR2 ANQGSEA. CDR3 length: 12 amino acids. Trimming left V 6 bases short and J 6 bases short, with 11 bases between. In DNA form, the CDR3 reads TGCAGCGTGGGGGACATTCATGAAAAACTGTTTTTT. Amino acids: CSVGDIHEKLFF.

The chain employs TRBV5-1 and TRBJ1-4; D remains unclear. CDR3 length: 17 amino acids. Germline CDR1 and CDR2: SGHRS and YFSETQ. Trimming removed 1 base at V and 3 bases at J, with 16 bases between. The CDR3 reads CASSLIPGSGANEKLFF. In nucleotides, the CDR3 is TGCGCCAGCAGCTTGATCCCCGGGAGCGGCGCTAATGAAAAACTGTTTTTT.

This clone has only a few counts. The chain links TRBV12-3 or TRBV12-4 to TRBJ1-1; possibly TRBD1 for D (6 bases). The CDR3 consists of 12 residues. The ends were cut back, 6 bases at V and 6 bases at J, with 11 bases in the middle. CDR3 loop: CASRRHRAEAFF. CDR3 nucleotide sequence: TGTGCCAGCAGACGACACAGGGCTGAAGCTTTCTTT.

This chain uses TRBV5-1 with TRBJ1-5; D is possibly TRBD1 (6 bases). In germline, CDR1 is SGHRS, CDR2 YFSETQ. The V and J ends lost 4 bases and 5 bases respectively, with 13 bases between them. The length of the CDR3 is 14 residues. The DNA for the CDR3 is TGCGCCAGCAGCCCTACAGGGCCTGATCAGCCCCAGCATTTT. The encoded protein is CASSPTGPDQPQHF.

This chain connects TRBV4-1 to TRBJ1-4; no clear D gene. The CDR3 contains 18 residues. Looked up from germline, CDR1 is MGHRA and CDR2 is YSYEKL. The V end lost 5 bases, the J end lost 5 bases, and 24 bases lay between the germline ends. The DNA of the CDR3 is TGCGCCAGCAGCACAATCTCACGGGGTGACCCGTTAAATGAAAAACTGTTTTTT. Translating gives CASSTISRGDPLNEKLFF.

The chain has TRBV3-1 (or the pseudogene TRBV3-2) and TRBJ1-3, with a weak D call TRBD1 (6 bases). This CDR3 is 14 amino acids long. Trimming cost V 4 bases and J 3 bases, with 10 bases left between them. Germline V CDR1 and CDR2: LGHDT, YNNKEL (reference sequence). The CDR3 here is CASSRDNGGNTIYF. Written as DNA, the CDR3 is TGTGCCAGCAGCCGGGACAACGGTGGAAACACCATATATTTT.

This sequence joins TRBV30 and TRBJ2-2; the D gene is possibly TRBD1 (6 bases). Trimming shortened V by 4 bases and J by 7 bases, and 13 bases separated the two germline ends. Germline V gene sequence: CDR1 GTSNPN, CDR2 SVGIG (reference sequence). This CDR3 has 13 residues. The chain's CDR3 is CAWNQGLRGELFF. Here the CDR3 DNA reads TGTGCCTGGAATCAGGGGTTGCGCGGGGAGCTGTTTTTT.

The chain combines TRBV5-1 with TRBJ2-5; TRBD1 matches 8 bases. Germline CDR1 SGHRS, CDR2 YFSETQ. V dropped 3 bases and J dropped 3; count of bases not matched to a gene: 4. The CDR3 totals 14 residues. The CDR3 sequence is CASSSGQGKETQYF. The CDR3 region has the DNA TGCGCCAGCAGCTCAGGACAGGGTAAAGAGACCCAGTACTTC. The variable domain in full, completed from reference TRBV5-1 and TRBJ2-5, reads KAGVTQTPRYLIKTRGQQVTLSCSPISGHRSVSWYQQTPGQGLQFLFEYFSETQRNKGNFPGRFSGRQFSNSRSEMNVSTLELGDSALYLCASSSGQGKETQYFGPGTRLLVL.

The DNA of the CDR3 is TGTGCCAGCTCACCGGTCATTCTTGGCGGGAGCACAGATACGCAGTATTTT. Translating gives CASSPVILGGSTDTQYF. The chain employs TRBV18 and TRBJ2-3; D might be TRBD2 (5 bases). V shed 3 bases and J shed 0 bases, with 16 bases lying between them. The germline gives CDR1 KGHSH, CDR2 LQKENI. This CDR3 contains 17 residues.

V usage is TRBV3-1 (or the pseudogene TRBV3-2) and J usage is TRBJ1-5; 7 bases agree with TRBD1. The CDR3 is made up of 13 amino acids. CDR1 LGHDT and CDR2 YNNKEL come from the germline V gene (reference sequence). Losses at the gene ends were 4 bases for V and 7 bases for J; bases not matched to a gene: 4. CDR3: CASSPTGDQPQHF. Here the CDR3 DNA reads TGTGCCAGCAGCCCCACAGGGGACCAGCCCCAGCATTTT.